This TCR beta chain came from a study of T cells in Graves' hyperthyroidism and ophthalmopathy. Amplified TCR beta CDR3 regions derived from RNA transcripts. A first-round RT-PCR of the TCR CDR3 used the HTBI primer set. TCRdb used MiXCR to reprocess the multiplex PCR reads, holding one entry per CDR3 protein. Among hundreds of thousands of distinct CDR3 sequences, over 35% were seen once, and the ten largest hold around 10%. The germline V gene encodes CDR1 SGDLS and CDR2 YYNGEE. The CDR3 is 16 residues long. Unmatched junction bases numbered 7, after V lost 4 bases and J lost 3 bases. The receptor comes from a man in his late teens or twenties with Graves' hyperthyroidism. V usage is TRBV9 and J usage is TRBJ1-5; 10 nucleotides line up with TRBD1. The sequenced sample consisted of blood. The CDR3 sequence is CASSPAGTGVNQPQHF. The CDR3 DNA reads as TGTGCCAGCAGCCCCGCCGGGACAGGGGTCAATCAGCCCCAGCATTTT.